The 4 T cell receptor beta chains reported below all come from one sample, sequenced in a study of shared clonotypes between healthy human individuals. Naive CD8 isolation took CD45RO-negative cells positively selected for CCR7 and excluded terminally differentiated effector memory CD45RA+ cells. Libraries were prepared by immunoSEQ multiplex PCR; TCRdb keeps only in-frame clonotypes and omits some of them. The sample holds around 1,900,000 clones, about 93% seen once. The sample taken for sequencing was naive CD8+ T cells from PBMCs. Source of these receptors: a man in his late teens or twenties in good health. Some clones in this sample may be carry-over from other donors' samples.

The genes are TRBV2 and TRBJ2-7; perhaps TRBD2 as D (6 bases). V lost 7 bases to trimming and J lost 6 bases, with 10 bases between them. There are 11 residues in the CDR3. Germline CDR1 reads SNHLY; CDR2 reads FYNNEI. CDR3 amino acids: CASTRGIEQYF. CDR3 in DNA: TGTGCCAGCACGCGGGGAATCGAGCAGTACTTC.

This clone was seen just once. The V and J genes are TRBV19 and TRBJ2-5, with 10 bases fitting TRBD2. The germline gives CDR1 LNHDA, CDR2 SQIVND (reference sequence). The CDR3 loop spans 15 amino acids. The trim removed 4 bases at V and 0 bases at J, leaving 2 bases unmatched. In DNA form, the CDR3 reads TGTGCCAGTAGTAGGACTAGCGGCGACCAAGAGACCCAGTACTTC. This encodes CASSRTSGDQETQYF.

The genes are TRBV19 and TRBJ1-1; perhaps TRBD1 as D (5 bases). This CDR3 spans 15 amino acids. The germline V gene encodes CDR1 LNHDA and CDR2 SQIVND (reference sequence). V lost 2 bases to trimming and J lost 6 bases, with 16 bases between them. The CDR3 sequence is CASSISTGWGAEAFF. Here the CDR3 DNA reads TGTGCCAGTAGTATATCCACGGGGTGGGGCGCTGAAGCTTTCTTT.

The V call is TRBV11-2, the J call TRBJ1-5, with 9 bases that match TRBD1. V was pared by 1 base and J by 5 bases, with 3 bases of the junction left unmatched. This CDR3 is 15 amino acids long. The V gene's germline CDR1 is SGHAT and CDR2 FQNNGV. As DNA, the CDR3 is TGTGCCAGCAGCTTAGCGGGACAGGGACATCAGCCCCAGCATTTT. It specifies CASSLAGQGHQPQHF.